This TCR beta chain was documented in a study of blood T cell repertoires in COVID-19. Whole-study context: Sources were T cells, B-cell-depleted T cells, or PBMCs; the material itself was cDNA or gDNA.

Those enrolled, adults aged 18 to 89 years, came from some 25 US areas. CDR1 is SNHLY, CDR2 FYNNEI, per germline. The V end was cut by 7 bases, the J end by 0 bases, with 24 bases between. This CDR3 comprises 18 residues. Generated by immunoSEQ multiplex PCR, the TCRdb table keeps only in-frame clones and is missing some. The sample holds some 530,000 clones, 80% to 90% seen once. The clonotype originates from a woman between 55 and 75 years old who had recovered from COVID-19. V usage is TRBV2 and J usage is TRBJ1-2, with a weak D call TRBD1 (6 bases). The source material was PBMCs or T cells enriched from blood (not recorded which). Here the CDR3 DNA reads TGTGCCAGCACCACTTGGGGGCAGGGGAAAGAAGCTAACTATGGCTACACCTTC. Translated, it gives CASTTWGQGKEANYGYTF.